This passage covers 7 T cell receptor beta chains from one sample sequenced in a study of monozygotic twins with inflammatory bowel disease. Using the 5' RACE reads, TCRdb records one entry per CDR3 protein without DNA. In total, the table holds approximately 150,000 distinct CDR3 sequences. What was sequenced was blood. All receptors derive from a human donor with ulcerative colitis or Crohn's disease, or a healthy co-twin of an affected twin (not recorded which).

CDR3 amino acids: CASSPELSSYEQYF. V and J are TRBV18 and TRBJ2-7. Germline loops: CDR1 KGHSH, CDR2 LQKENI. The CDR3 is 14 residues long. The full variable domain, completed using reference TRBV18 and TRBJ2-7, is NAGVMQNPRHLVRRRGQEARLRCSPMKGHSHVYWYRQLPEEGLKFMVYLQKENIIDESGMPKERFSAEFPKEGPSILRIQQVVRGDSAAYFCASSPELSSYEQYFGPGTRLTVT.

This chain links TRBV12-5 with TRBJ2-1. Germline-derived CDR1 and CDR2 are LGHNT and FRNRAP. The CDR3 sequence is 18 residues long. The CDR3 is CASGLVKDGVVSYNEQFF.

The CDR3 loop reads CASRRAGLGNQPQHF. The chain recombines TRBV2 with TRBJ1-5. Germline V lookup: CDR1 SNHLY, CDR2 FYNNEI. This CDR3 contains 15 residues.

The V gene is TRBV5-1, the J gene TRBJ2-5. CDR1 is SGHRS and CDR2 is YFSETQ in the germline V gene. The CDR3 covers 13 residues. CDR3 loop: CASTTGDQETQYF.

CDR3 amino acids: CASSLGQSYEQYF. V and J are TRBV5-1 and TRBJ2-7. Germline V CDR1 and CDR2: SGHRS, YFSETQ. CDR3 size: 13 residues.

J is TRBJ2-1 and V is TRBV6-2 or TRBV6-3; with no DNA, the TCRdb D assignment of TRBD2 cannot be verified. CDR3 length: 19 amino acids. Germline V gives CDR1 MNHEY, CDR2 SVGEGT. CDR3: CASSYEPGGGARSYNEQFF.

The CDR3 loop is CASSPRTGYNEQFF. The chain combines TRBV18 with TRBJ2-1; with no DNA, the TCRdb D assignment of TRBD1 cannot be verified. The CDR3 runs to 14 residues. Per germline, CDR1 KGHSH and CDR2 LQKENI. Filled out from reference TRBV18 and TRBJ2-1, the complete variable domain reads NAGVMQNPRHLVRRRGQEARLRCSPMKGHSHVYWYRQLPEEGLKFMVYLQKENIIDESGMPKERFSAEFPKEGPSILRIQQVVRGDSAAYFCASSPRTGYNEQFFGPGTRLTVL.